These 14 T cell receptor beta chains originate from one sample sequenced in a study of cytomegalovirus exposure and HLA in healthy donors. The PCR employed 60 Vbeta primers together with 13 Jbeta primers. The table came from immunoSEQ multiplex PCR; TCRdb's copy has only in-frame clones and leaves some out. The profile shows 160,000 or so clones, roughly 80% of them singletons. The sequencing sample was made of PBMCs. These receptors were taken from a woman aged 25 to 45 in good health and CMV-seropositive.

The rearrangement uses TRBV27 and TRBJ2-3; D gene uncertain. Trimming removed 3 bases at V and 1 base at J, with 11 bases between. The length of the CDR3 is 15 residues. Germline V gene sequence: CDR1 MNHEY, CDR2 SMNVEV (reference sequence). In DNA, the CDR3 is TGTGCCAGCAGTTTCTTCGCGTCGGGCACAGATACGCAGTATTTT. As protein: CASSFFASGTDTQYF.

This clone was seen only once. The chain's CDR3 is CASAGKGYGYTF. The CDR3 coding sequence is TGTGCCAGCGCGGGGAAGGGCTATGGCTACACCTTC. The V call is TRBV27, the J call TRBJ1-2; D unresolved. This CDR3 is built from 12 residues. The germline gives CDR1 MNHEY, CDR2 SMNVEV (reference sequence). Trimming removed 8 bases at V and 4 bases at J, with 11 bases between.

With respect to this clone: Different DNA sequences within this sample yield the same CDR3. The V call is TRBV4-1, the J call TRBJ2-7, with D perhaps TRBD2 (5 bases). V was clipped by 5 bases and J by 4 bases, with 12 bases between them. This CDR3 spans 13 amino acids. Germline CDR1 MGHRA, CDR2 YSYEKL. The CDR3 sequence is CASSLRTGYEQYF. Here the CDR3 DNA reads TGCGCCAGCAGCTTACGGACTGGATACGAGCAGTACTTC.

Notes on this clone: The same CDR3 can be traced to other DNA sequences in this sample. The rearrangement joins TRBV10-3 to TRBJ1-5; tentatively, D is TRBD1 (5 bases). CDR3 length: 14 residues. Germline CDR1 and CDR2: ENHRY and SYGVKD. V was clipped by 0 bases and J by 4 bases, with 7 bases between them. The CDR3 reads CAISESGGNQPQHF. CDR3 nucleotide sequence: TGTGCCATCAGTGAGTCGGGGGGTAATCAGCCCCAGCATTTT.

V and J are TRBV2 and TRBJ1-1, with a weak D call TRBD1 (5 bases). Trimming removed 6 bases from V and 2 bases from J, with 13 bases in between. Germline V CDR1 and CDR2: SNHLY, FYNNEI. This CDR3 is 14 amino acids long. The DNA for the CDR3 is TGTGCCAGCAGGCTACAGGTTCAAAACACTGAAGCTTTCTTT. Translation: CASRLQVQNTEAFF.

As concerns this clone: The junction shows a germline mismatch at one end, possibly a read error. The V and J genes are TRBV2 and TRBJ1-2; 7 nucleotides match TRBD1. CDR1 SNHLY and CDR2 FYNNEI come from the germline V gene. CDR3 size: 13 residues. In DNA, the CDR3 is TGTGCCTGCAGGACAGGTTGGATTGATGGCTACACCTTC. Its translation is CACRTGWIDGYTF. Complete variable domain (other parts from reference TRBV2 and TRBJ1-2): EPEVTQTPSHQVTQMGQEVILRCVPISNHLYFYWYRQILGQKVEFLVSFYNNEISEKSEIFDDQFSVERPDGSNFTLKIRSTKLEDSAMYFCACRTGWIDGYTFGSGTRLTVV.

This chain connects TRBV4-3 to TRBJ2-2; D is possibly TRBD2 (5 bases). CDR1 and CDR2 (germline): LGHNA, YSLEER. CDR3 length: 14 residues. Trimming shortened V by 0 bases and J by 7 bases, and 9 bases separated the two germline ends. CDR3 amino acids: CASSQDLLGGELFF. In DNA, the CDR3 is TGCGCCAGCAGCCAAGACTTACTAGGCGGGGAGCTGTTTTTT.

The chain couples TRBV9 to TRBJ2-1; 9 bases are shared with TRBD2. Germline V gives CDR1 SGDLS, CDR2 YYNGEE. The CDR3 spans 17 residues. The junction had 9 bases not matched to a gene; V was cut back by 0 bases and J by 5 bases. CDR3 coding DNA: TGTGCCAGCAGCGTAGACCAGGTAGCGGGGGTTAACAATGAGCAGTTCTTC. This gives the protein CASSVDQVAGVNNEQFF.

This clone occurred once. V and J are TRBV4-1 and TRBJ2-1; perhaps TRBD2 as D (7 bases). Trimming took off 3 bases at V and 7 bases at J, with 19 bases between the two ends. Germline V gene sequence: CDR1 MGHRA, CDR2 YSYEKL. The CDR3 is made up of 16 amino acids. The CDR3 coding sequence is TGCGCCAGCAGCCAGAGGGGGGGCCGTAATACAAATGAGCAGTTCTTC. This encodes CASSQRGGRNTNEQFF.

The chain couples TRBV9 to TRBJ2-1; TRBD2 matches at 10 bases. The V gene end was trimmed by 0 bases and the J gene end by 10 bases; junction bases not matched to a gene: 7. There are 15 residues in the CDR3. Germline values: CDR1 SGDLS, CDR2 YYNGEE. The CDR3 DNA sequence: TGTGCCAGCAGCGTAGAACTAGCGGGATTTAAAGAGCAGTTCTTC. It encodes CASSVELAGFKEQFF.

V gene TRBV7-2 combines with J gene TRBJ2-1; 7 bases agree with TRBD1. Losses at the gene ends were 5 bases for V and 9 bases for J; bases not matched to a gene: 10. Germline loops: CDR1 SGHTA, CDR2 FQGNSA. CDR3 length: 14 residues. Here the CDR3 reads CASSRGQERVEQFF. CDR3 sequence (DNA): TGTGCCAGCAGCCGTGGACAGGAAAGGGTTGAGCAGTTCTTC.

The CDR3 DNA is TGTGCCAGCAGAGACACAGATCTGGGCACTGAAGCTTTCTTT. This sequence encodes CASRDTDLGTEAFF. The chain employs TRBV6-4 and TRBJ1-1, with D hard to call. The CDR3 is 14 amino acids. Germline CDR1 and CDR2: MRHNA and SNTAGT. With 6 bases removed from V and 4 bases from J, the gap between germline ends came to 15 bases.

The chain links TRBV5-8 to TRBJ2-7, with 8 bases identical to TRBD1. CDR1 is SGHTS, CDR2 YDEGEE, per germline. CDR3 length equals 14 residues. Trimming removed 4 bases from V and 7 bases from J; junction bases left unmatched: 10. The CDR3 loop is CASSMTGALEEQYF. For the CDR3, the DNA is TGTGCCAGCAGCATGACAGGGGCTCTGGAAGAGCAGTACTTC.

The chain recombines TRBV6-5 with TRBJ1-2, with 7 bases aligning to TRBD1. Germline CDR1 is MNHEY and CDR2 is SVGAGI. The length of the CDR3 is 16 residues. J lost 8 bases, V lost 1 base, and 13 bases had no gene match. The CDR3 loop reads CASSYYKSTGVGGYTF. In DNA form, the CDR3 reads TGTGCCAGCAGTTACTATAAGAGTACAGGGGTTGGAGGCTACACCTTC.